A selection of T cell receptor beta chains follows, all from one sample in a study of T cells in Graves' hyperthyroidism and ophthalmopathy. TCRdb re-called the multiplex PCR reads with MiXCR, one entry per CDR3 protein. The data contain more than 350,000 distinct CDR3 sequences, roughly 15% of them singletons. Sequenced sample: blood. The origin of the receptors is a woman aged 55-75 years with Graves' ophthalmopathy. Each CDR3 is given with its conserved first and last residue. The order of the fields is V gene, D gene, J gene, clone size, CDR3 protein, CDR3 DNA. The D gene is left open where the match is weak. The size field is filled for only some rows; it gives once, few, many or a size class.

v_call: TRBV14
d_call: NA
j_call: TRBJ2-5
clone_size: NA
cdr3_aa: CASSHRGTWIGGETQYF
cdr3_nt: TGTGCCAGCAGCCACAGGGGGACATGGATCGGGGGAGAGACCCAGTACTTC

v_call: TRBV20-1
d_call: NA
j_call: TRBJ1-1
clone_size: many
cdr3_aa: CSAPRSLNTEAFF
cdr3_nt: TGCAGTGCCCCCCGCAGCCTGAACACTGAAGCTTTCTTT

v_call: TRBV19
d_call: TRBD2
j_call: TRBJ2-2
clone_size: NA
cdr3_aa: CASSSHGLAGTGELFF
cdr3_nt: TGTGCCAGTAGTTCCCATGGACTAGCGGGAACCGGGGAGCTGTTTTTT

v_call: TRBV6-1
d_call: NA
j_call: TRBJ2-7
clone_size: many
cdr3_aa: CASNLGSSYEQYF
cdr3_nt: TGTGCCAGCAATCTAGGATCCTCCTACGAGCAGTACTTC

v_call: TRBV30
d_call: NA
j_call: TRBJ2-6
clone_size: few
cdr3_aa: CAWSVRGANVLTF
cdr3_nt: TGTGCCTGGAGTGTTAGGGGGGCCAACGTCCTGACTTTC

v_call: TRBV12-3/TRBV12-4
d_call: NA
j_call: TRBJ2-5
clone_size: few
cdr3_aa: CASRSEGKTQYF
cdr3_nt: TGTGCCAGCAGGTCAGAGGGGAAGACCCAGTACTTC

v_call: TRBV28
d_call: NA
j_call: TRBJ2-1
clone_size: many
cdr3_aa: CASSPISKAWNEQFF
cdr3_nt: TGTGCCAGCAGTCCCATCAGTAAAGCGTGGAATGAGCAGTTCTTC

v_call: TRBV4-1
d_call: TRBD2
j_call: TRBJ2-1
clone_size: few
cdr3_aa: CASSQDPKGGPVEQFF
cdr3_nt: TGCGCCAGCAGCCAAGATCCTAAGGGAGGGCCAGTTGAGCAGTTCTTC

v_call: TRBV27
d_call: NA
j_call: TRBJ2-1
clone_size: many
cdr3_aa: CASSKSGGVSYNEQFF
cdr3_nt: TGTGCCAGCAGTAAATCCGGTGGGGTTTCCTACAATGAGCAGTTCTTC

v_call: TRBV5-1
d_call: TRBD2
j_call: TRBJ2-1
clone_size: many
cdr3_aa: CASSFGLAGGSSYNEQFF
cdr3_nt: TGCGCCAGCAGCTTTGGACTAGCGGGAGGGAGCTCCTACAATGAGCAGTTCTTC

v_call: TRBV2
d_call: TRBD2
j_call: TRBJ2-2
clone_size: many
cdr3_aa: CASRSPGLAGGELFF
cdr3_nt: TGTGCCAGCAGGAGTCCGGGACTAGCGGGAGGGGAGCTGTTTTTT

v_call: TRBV3-1
d_call: NA
j_call: TRBJ1-1
clone_size: many
cdr3_aa: CASRGGNTEAFF
cdr3_nt: TGTGCCAGCCGAGGCGGCAACACTGAAGCTTTCTTT

v_call: TRBV11-2
d_call: TRBD2
j_call: TRBJ2-3
clone_size: few
cdr3_aa: CASSQDGPAGGDTQYF
cdr3_nt: TGTGCCAGCAGCCAAGATGGACCAGCGGGAGGTGATACGCAGTATTTT

v_call: TRBV19
d_call: NA
j_call: TRBJ1-1
clone_size: NA
cdr3_aa: CASRDFLRHLNTEAFF
cdr3_nt: TGTGCCAGTAGAGATTTCCTGAGACATTTGAACACTGAAGCTTTCTTT

v_call: TRBV5-1
d_call: TRBD1
j_call: TRBJ2-6
clone_size: few
cdr3_aa: CASSMTGTGISGANVLTF
cdr3_nt: TGCGCCAGCAGCATGACCGGGACAGGGATTTCTGGGGCCAACGTCCTGACTTTC

v_call: TRBV11-1
d_call: TRBD1
j_call: TRBJ2-7
clone_size: many
cdr3_aa: CASSLGGTGIYEQYF
cdr3_nt: TGTGCCAGCAGCTTAGGTGGGACAGGGATCTACGAGCAGTACTTC

v_call: TRBV28
d_call: NA
j_call: TRBJ2-3
clone_size: many
cdr3_aa: CASISWGSSTDTQYF
cdr3_nt: TGTGCCAGCATTAGTTGGGGCAGCAGCACAGATACGCAGTATTTT

v_call: TRBV28
d_call: NA
j_call: TRBJ2-5
clone_size: NA
cdr3_aa: CASGFQETQYF
cdr3_nt: TGCGCATCTGGGTTCCAAGAGACCCAGTACTTC

v_call: TRBV20-1
d_call: TRBD1
j_call: TRBJ1-1
clone_size: many
cdr3_aa: CSARPRDRAYGEAFF
cdr3_nt: TGCAGTGCTCGGCCCCGGGACAGGGCCTATGGTGAAGCTTTCTTT

v_call: TRBV5-1
d_call: TRBD1
j_call: TRBJ2-5
clone_size: many
cdr3_aa: CASRRTGEETQYF
cdr3_nt: TGCGCCAGCAGGCGGACAGGGGAAGAGACCCAGTACTTC

v_call: TRBV30
d_call: TRBD2
j_call: TRBJ2-1
clone_size: few
cdr3_aa: CAWRGLAGVPFF
cdr3_nt: TGTGCCTGGAGGGGACTAGCGGGAGTACCGTTCTTC

v_call: TRBV18
d_call: NA
j_call: TRBJ2-7
clone_size: many
cdr3_aa: CASSLGGGEQYF
cdr3_nt: TGTGCCAGCTCACTAGGGGGGGGCGAGCAGTACTTC

v_call: TRBV6-1
d_call: NA
j_call: TRBJ2-5
clone_size: many
cdr3_aa: CASRDGTEETQYF
cdr3_nt: TGTGCCAGCAGGGATGGGACGGAAGAGACCCAGTACTTC

v_call: TRBV7-9
d_call: TRBD2
j_call: TRBJ2-3
clone_size: many
cdr3_aa: CASSPPGLAASTDTQYF
cdr3_nt: TGTGCCAGCAGCCCACCGGGTCTAGCGGCTAGCACAGATACGCAGTATTTT

v_call: TRBV2
d_call: TRBD1
j_call: TRBJ2-7
clone_size: many
cdr3_aa: CASTWPGQFYGQYF
cdr3_nt: TGTGCCAGCACTTGGCCGGGACAGTTTTACGGGCAGTACTTC

v_call: TRBV28
d_call: TRBD1
j_call: TRBJ1-3
clone_size: NA
cdr3_aa: CASSKDRGRNTIYF
cdr3_nt: TGTGCCAGCAGCAAGGACAGGGGAAGAAACACCATATATTTT

v_call: TRBV20-1
d_call: TRBD2
j_call: TRBJ2-1
clone_size: NA
cdr3_aa: CSARDLRTSGREQFF
cdr3_nt: TGCAGTGCTAGAGATCTTAGGACTAGCGGGAGGGAGCAGTTCTTC

v_call: TRBV20-1
d_call: NA
j_call: TRBJ2-7
clone_size: few
cdr3_aa: CSASTRRDPNYEQYF
cdr3_nt: TGCAGTGCTTCGACCCGGAGGGACCCCAACTACGAGCAGTACTTC

v_call: TRBV2
d_call: NA
j_call: TRBJ1-5
clone_size: many
cdr3_aa: CASSGLDQPQHF
cdr3_nt: TGTGCCAGCAGTGGGCTAGATCAGCCCCAGCATTTT

v_call: TRBV6-1
d_call: TRBD1
j_call: TRBJ1-5
clone_size: many
cdr3_aa: CASTPRGPRGQPQHF
cdr3_nt: TGTGCCAGCACCCCGAGGGGGCCCCGAGGGCAGCCCCAGCATTTT

v_call: TRBV9
d_call: TRBD2
j_call: TRBJ2-7
clone_size: NA
cdr3_aa: CASSPDPGRPYEQYF
cdr3_nt: TGTGCCAGCAGCCCGGACCCCGGGAGGCCCTACGAGCAGTACTTC

v_call: TRBV12-3/TRBV12-4
d_call: NA
j_call: TRBJ2-7
clone_size: many
cdr3_aa: CASSFYRGPYEQYF
cdr3_nt: TGTGCCAGCAGTTTCTATAGGGGACCCTACGAGCAGTACTTC

v_call: TRBV5-1
d_call: TRBD1
j_call: TRBJ2-1
clone_size: NA
cdr3_aa: CASPDPGTGGYNEQFF
cdr3_nt: TGCGCCAGCCCGGACCCCGGGACAGGAGGTTACAATGAGCAGTTCTTC

v_call: TRBV29-1
d_call: NA
j_call: TRBJ2-7
clone_size: NA
cdr3_aa: CSVPLTGDPYEQYF
cdr3_nt: TGCAGCGTGCCGTTGACAGGTGACCCCTACGAGCAGTACTTC

v_call: TRBV20-1
d_call: NA
j_call: TRBJ2-1
clone_size: many
cdr3_aa: CSARDPGLHNEQFF
cdr3_nt: TGCAGTGCTAGAGATCCCGGACTGCACAATGAGCAGTTCTTC

v_call: TRBV30
d_call: TRBD2
j_call: TRBJ2-7
clone_size: few
cdr3_aa: CAWSPRLAGNRYEQYF
cdr3_nt: TGTGCCTGGAGTCCTCGACTAGCGGGAAACCGCTACGAGCAGTACTTC

v_call: TRBV18
d_call: TRBD1
j_call: TRBJ2-5
clone_size: once
cdr3_aa: CASSDRGWQETQYF
cdr3_nt: TGTGCCAGCTCAGACAGGGGGTGGCAAGAGACCCAGTACTTC

v_call: TRBV10-1
d_call: NA
j_call: TRBJ1-5
clone_size: NA
cdr3_aa: CASSESNSNQPQHF
cdr3_nt: TGCGCCAGCAGTGAGTCCAACAGCAATCAGCCCCAGCATTTT

v_call: TRBV15
d_call: NA
j_call: TRBJ2-5
clone_size: NA
cdr3_aa: CATSRSRGLQETQYF
cdr3_nt: TGTGCCACCAGCAGATCTAGGGGTCTACAAGAGACCCAGTACTTC

v_call: TRBV27
d_call: NA
j_call: TRBJ2-4
clone_size: many
cdr3_aa: CASSRFGRAKNIQYF
cdr3_nt: TGTGCCAGCAGCCGCTTCGGGCGAGCCAAAAACATTCAGTACTTC

v_call: TRBV4-1
d_call: NA
j_call: TRBJ2-7
clone_size: NA
cdr3_aa: CASSQEGWQTYEQYF
cdr3_nt: TGCGCCAGCAGCCAAGAGGGATGGCAGACCTACGAGCAGTACTTC

v_call: TRBV3-1
d_call: NA
j_call: TRBJ2-1
clone_size: many
cdr3_aa: CASSQVVGAWGNEQFF
cdr3_nt: TGTGCCAGCAGCCAAGTTGTGGGAGCTTGGGGTAATGAGCAGTTCTTC

v_call: TRBV12-3/TRBV12-4
d_call: NA
j_call: TRBJ1-3
clone_size: many
cdr3_aa: CASSLREGPRNTIYF
cdr3_nt: TGTGCCAGCAGTTTAAGGGAAGGACCGCGAAACACCATATATTTT

v_call: TRBV29-1
d_call: TRBD2
j_call: TRBJ2-3
clone_size: NA
cdr3_aa: CSVEAGGDTQYF
cdr3_nt: TGCAGCGTTGAGGCGGGGGGAGATACGCAGTATTTT

v_call: TRBV19
d_call: NA
j_call: TRBJ1-5
clone_size: NA
cdr3_aa: CASSIYEDSNQPQHF
cdr3_nt: TGTGCCAGTAGTATATACGAGGATAGCAATCAGCCCCAGCATTTT

v_call: TRBV2
d_call: TRBD2
j_call: TRBJ2-1
clone_size: NA
cdr3_aa: CASSETCLAGFGEQFF
cdr3_nt: TGTGCCAGCAGTGAGACCTGTCTAGCGGGTTTCGGTGAGCAGTTCTTC

v_call: TRBV25-1
d_call: NA
j_call: TRBJ1-3
clone_size: NA
cdr3_aa: CASSESGYGNTIYF
cdr3_nt: TGTGCCAGCAGTGAATCAGGGTACGGGAACACCATATATTTT

v_call: TRBV4-1
d_call: NA
j_call: TRBJ1-4
clone_size: many
cdr3_aa: CASSPQNGLPNEKLFF
cdr3_nt: TGCGCCAGCAGCCCCCAAAACGGACTTCCTAATGAAAAACTGTTTTTT

v_call: TRBV7-8
d_call: NA
j_call: TRBJ1-2
clone_size: many
cdr3_aa: CASSLGDRKSGPNYGYTF
cdr3_nt: TGTGCCAGCAGCTTAGGGGACCGAAAATCGGGACCTAACTATGGCTACACCTTC

v_call: TRBV3-1
d_call: NA
j_call: TRBJ2-2
clone_size: many
cdr3_aa: CASSPRTLTGELFF
cdr3_nt: TGTGCCAGCAGCCCAAGGACCCTCACCGGGGAGCTGTTTTTT

v_call: TRBV19
d_call: NA
j_call: TRBJ2-3
clone_size: NA
cdr3_aa: CASSFDMPGLSGNTDTQYF
cdr3_nt: TGTGCCAGTAGTTTTGACATGCCGGGGCTATCGGGGAACACAGATACGCAGTATTTT